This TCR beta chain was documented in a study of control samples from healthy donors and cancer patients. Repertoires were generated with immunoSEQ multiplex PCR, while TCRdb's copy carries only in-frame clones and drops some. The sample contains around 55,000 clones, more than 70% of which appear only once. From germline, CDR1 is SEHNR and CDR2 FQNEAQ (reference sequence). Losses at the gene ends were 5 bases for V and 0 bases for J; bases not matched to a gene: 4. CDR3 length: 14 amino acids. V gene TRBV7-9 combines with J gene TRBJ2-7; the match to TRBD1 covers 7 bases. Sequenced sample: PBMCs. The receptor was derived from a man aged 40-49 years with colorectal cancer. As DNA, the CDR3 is TGTGCCAGCAGCGGGACAGCAAACTCCTACGAGCAGTACTTC. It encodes CASSGTANSYEQYF.